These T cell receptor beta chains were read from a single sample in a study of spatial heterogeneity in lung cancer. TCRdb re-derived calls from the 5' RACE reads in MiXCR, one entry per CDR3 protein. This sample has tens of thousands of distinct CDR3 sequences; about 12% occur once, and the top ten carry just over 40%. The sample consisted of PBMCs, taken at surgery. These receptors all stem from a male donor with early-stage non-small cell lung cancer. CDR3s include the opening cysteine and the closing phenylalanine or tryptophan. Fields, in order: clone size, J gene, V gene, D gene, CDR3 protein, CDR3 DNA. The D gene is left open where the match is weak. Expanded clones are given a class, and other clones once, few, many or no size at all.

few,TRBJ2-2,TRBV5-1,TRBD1,CASSLGTGVDTGELFF,TGCGCCAGCAGCTTAGGGACAGGGGTTGACACCGGGGAGCTGTTTTTT
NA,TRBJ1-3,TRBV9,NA,CASSVDRTDSGNTIYF,TGTGCCAGCAGCGTAGATCGGACGGACTCTGGAAACACCATATATTTT
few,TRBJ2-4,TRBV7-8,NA,CASSSNVRPGTKNIQYF,TGTGCCAGCAGCTCAAATGTTAGACCGGGAACCAAAAACATTCAGTACTTC
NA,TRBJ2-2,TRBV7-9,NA,CASSPPQGGSGELFF,TGTGCCAGCAGCCCGCCCCAGGGTGGAAGCGGGGAGCTGTTTTTT
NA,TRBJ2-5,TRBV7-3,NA,CASSLNREETQYF,TGTGCCAGCAGCTTAAACAGAGAAGAGACCCAGTACTTC
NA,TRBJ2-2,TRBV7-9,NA,CASSPSPLKTTGELFF,TGTGCCAGCAGCCCCTCGCCCCTAAAAACGACCGGGGAGCTGTTTTTT
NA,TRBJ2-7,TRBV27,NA,CASSLSRAPPYEQYF,TGTGCCAGCAGTTTATCGAGGGCCCCACCCTACGAGCAGTACTTC
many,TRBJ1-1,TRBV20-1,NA,CSARESAGATEAFF,TGCAGTGCTAGAGAGTCGGCGGGGGCCACTGAAGCTTTCTTT
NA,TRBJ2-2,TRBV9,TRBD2,CASSVQLAGYTGELFF,TGTGCCAGCAGCGTACAGCTAGCGGGGTACACCGGGGAGCTGTTTTTT
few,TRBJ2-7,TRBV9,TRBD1,CASSGTGQDYEQYF,TGTGCCAGCAGCGGCACAGGACAGGACTACGAGCAGTACTTC
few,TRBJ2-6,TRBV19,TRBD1,CASSGTAFSGANVLTF,TGTGCCAGTTCCGGGACAGCCTTCTCTGGGGCCAACGTCCTGACTTTC
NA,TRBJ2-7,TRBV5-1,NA,CASSFDSSYEQYF,TGCGCCAGCAGCTTCGACTCTTCCTACGAGCAGTACTTC
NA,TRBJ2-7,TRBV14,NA,CASSRSPQEQYF,TGTGCCAGCAGCCGATCCCCCCAAGAGCAGTACTTC
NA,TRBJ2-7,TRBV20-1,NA,CSANSGREMGYEQYF,TGCAGTGCCAACTCAGGGAGAGAAATGGGCTACGAGCAGTACTTC
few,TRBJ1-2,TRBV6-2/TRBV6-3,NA,CASSKSFSQGYTF,TGTGCCAGCAGTAAGAGCTTCTCCCAGGGCTACACCTTC
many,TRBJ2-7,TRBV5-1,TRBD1,CASSAGQGEQYF,TGCGCCAGCAGCGCTGGACAGGGGGAGCAGTACTTC
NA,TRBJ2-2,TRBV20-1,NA,CSAMGTGELFF,TGCAGTGCGATGGGCACCGGGGAGCTGTTTTTT
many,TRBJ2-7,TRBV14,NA,CASSQSTEQYF,TGTGCCAGCAGCCAATCGACGGAGCAGTACTTC
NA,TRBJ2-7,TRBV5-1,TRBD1,CASSPQTGDEQYF,TGCGCCAGCAGCCCCCAGACAGGGGACGAGCAGTACTTC
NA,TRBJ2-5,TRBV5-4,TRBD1,CASSLKGALETQYF,TGTGCCAGCAGCTTGAAGGGGGCCCTCGAGACCCAGTACTTC
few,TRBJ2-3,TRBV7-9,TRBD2,CASSRLAGPDTQYF,TGTGCCAGCAGCAGACTAGCGGGGCCAGATACGCAGTATTTT
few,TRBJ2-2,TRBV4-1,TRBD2,CASSRSGDVRELFF,TGCGCCAGCAGCCGTAGCGGGGACGTGAGGGAGCTGTTTTTT
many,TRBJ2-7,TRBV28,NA,CASSFGLYEQYF,TGTGCCAGCAGTTTTGGCCTCTACGAGCAGTACTTC
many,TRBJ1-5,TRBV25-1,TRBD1,CASSESGTGGNQPQHF,TGTGCCAGCAGTGAATCCGGGACAGGGGGCAATCAGCCCCAGCATTTT
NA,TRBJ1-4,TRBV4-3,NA,CASSQGTRAEKLFF,TGCGCCAGCAGCCAGGGGACAAGAGCTGAAAAACTGTTTTTT
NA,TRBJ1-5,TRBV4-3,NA,CASSQEGRRDQPQHF,TGCGCCAGCAGCCAAGAGGGGAGGAGGGATCAGCCCCAGCATTTT
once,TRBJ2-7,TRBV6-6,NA,CASRTDIHEQYF,TGTGCCAGCAGGACGGACATCCACGAGCAGTACTTC
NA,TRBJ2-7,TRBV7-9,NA,CASSVTGGAYEQYF,TGTGCCAGCAGCGTAACGGGCGGGGCCTACGAGCAGTACTTC
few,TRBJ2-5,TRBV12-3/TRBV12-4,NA,CASSFSDSLEETQYF,TGTGCCAGCAGCTTCTCGGACAGCCTGGAGGAGACCCAGTACTTC
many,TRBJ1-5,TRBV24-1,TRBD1,CATSDLRPTGFGQPQHF,TGTGCCACCAGTGATTTGCGCCCGACAGGGTTCGGACAGCCCCAGCATTTT
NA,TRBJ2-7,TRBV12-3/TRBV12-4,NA,CASSPHVEALLEQYF,TGTGCCAGCAGCCCCCATGTGGAAGCCCTCCTCGAGCAGTACTTC
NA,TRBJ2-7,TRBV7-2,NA,CASSRQTGSYEQYF,TGTGCCAGCAGCCGCCAAACGGGAAGCTACGAGCAGTACTTC
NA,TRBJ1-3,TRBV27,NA,CASSSTGSGNTIYF,TGTGCCAGCAGTTCGACGGGCTCTGGAAACACCATATATTTT
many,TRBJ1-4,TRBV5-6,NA,CASSLGRDEKLFF,TGTGCCAGCAGCTTGGGCAGGGATGAAAAACTGTTTTTT
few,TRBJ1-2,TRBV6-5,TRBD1,CASSYGSRGRDYTF,TGTGCCAGCAGTTACGGGTCCAGGGGGCGCGACTACACCTTC
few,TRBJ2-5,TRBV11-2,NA,CASSLGGREQETQYF,TGTGCCAGCAGCTTAGGTGGCAGGGAACAAGAGACCCAGTACTTC
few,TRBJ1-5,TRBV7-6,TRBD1,CASSLARSPQGLHF,TGTGCCAGCAGCTTAGCGCGGTCCCCACAGGGGCTGCATTTT
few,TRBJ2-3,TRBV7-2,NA,CASSLSGTTPYF,TGTGCCAGCAGCCTATCCGGGACGACCCCGTATTTT
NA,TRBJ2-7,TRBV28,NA,CASRRDGSSYEQYF,TGTGCCAGCAGGAGGGACGGCAGCTCCTACGAGCAGTACTTC
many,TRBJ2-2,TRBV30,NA,CAWRRTEAGELFF,TGTGCCTGGAGACGAACAGAAGCCGGGGAGCTGTTTTTT
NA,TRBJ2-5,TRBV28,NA,CASSTGTETQYF,TGTGCCAGCTCCACAGGGACGGAGACCCAGTACTTC
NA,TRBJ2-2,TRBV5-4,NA,CASSRVTNGELFF,TGTGCCAGCAGCCGGGTGACGAACGGGGAGCTGTTTTTT
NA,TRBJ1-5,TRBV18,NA,CASSAGADNQPQHF,TGTGCCAGCTCAGCGGGGGCCGACAATCAGCCCCAGCATTTT
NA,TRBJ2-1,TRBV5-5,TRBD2,CASSLGHGRQNEQFF,TGTGCCAGCAGCTTGGGACACGGGAGGCAGAATGAGCAGTTCTTC
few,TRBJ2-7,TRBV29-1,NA,CSAPYEQYF,TGCAGCGCACCTTACGAGCAGTACTTC
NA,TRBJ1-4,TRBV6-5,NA,CASSYLTGKEKLFF,TGTGCCAGCAGTTATTTAACCGGGAAGGAAAAACTGTTTTTT
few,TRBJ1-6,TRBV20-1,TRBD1,CSASPSTGSNSPLHF,TGCAGTGCTAGCCCCTCGACAGGGAGCAATTCACCCCTCCACTTT
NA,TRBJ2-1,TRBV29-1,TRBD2,CSVDGLAGVNEQFF,TGCAGCGTTGATGGCCTAGCGGGAGTAAATGAGCAGTTCTTC
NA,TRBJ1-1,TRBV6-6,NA,CASIGGGSNTEAFF,TGTGCCAGCATAGGGGGGGGCAGCAACACTGAAGCTTTCTTT
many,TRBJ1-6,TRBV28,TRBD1,CASSLGTGASPLHF,TGTGCCAGCAGTTTGGGGACAGGGGCCTCACCCCTCCACTTT
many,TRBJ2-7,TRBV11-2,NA,CASSLDLSGNEQYF,TGTGCCAGCAGCTTAGATCTATCCGGGAACGAGCAGTACTTC
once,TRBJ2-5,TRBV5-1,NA,CASSREYQETQYF,TGCGCCAGCAGCAGGGAGTACCAAGAGACCCAGTACTTC
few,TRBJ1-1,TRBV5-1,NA,CASSLEGRSHAEAFF,TGCGCCAGCAGCTTGGAGGGCAGGTCGCACGCTGAAGCTTTCTTT
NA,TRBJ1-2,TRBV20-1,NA,CSAVGARYGYTF,TGCAGTGCCGTAGGGGCTAGGTATGGCTACACCTTC
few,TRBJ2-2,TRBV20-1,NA,CSAIPLTRNTGELFF,TGCAGTGCCATCCCTCTTACAAGAAACACCGGGGAGCTGTTTTTT
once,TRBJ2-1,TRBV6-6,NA,CASSYSFIF,TGTGCCAGCAGTTACTCGTTTATCTTC
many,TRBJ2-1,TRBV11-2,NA,CASSHSTNSYQFF,TGTGCCAGCAGCCATTCTACGAACTCCTATCAGTTCTTC
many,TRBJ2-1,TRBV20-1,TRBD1,CSAAGGTGEGNEQFF,TGCAGTGCCGCCGGGGGGACAGGGGAGGGAAATGAGCAGTTCTTC
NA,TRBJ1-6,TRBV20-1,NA,CSASGRLGGNSPLHF,TGCAGTGCTAGTGGACGACTGGGTGGCAATTCACCCCTCCACTTT